The 21 T cell receptor beta chains below were found in one sample sequenced in a study of shared clonotypes between healthy human individuals. Generated by immunoSEQ multiplex PCR, the TCRdb table keeps only in-frame clones and is missing some. The sample shows millions of clones, 93% of them seen only once. Sequencing input: naive CD4+ T cells from PBMCs. Specified subset: CD45RA+ positively selected. These TCRs come from a man aged 18 to 35 in good health. Some clones in this sample may be carry-over from other donors' samples.

This sequence joins TRBV7-2 and TRBJ2-5; D remains ambiguous. Germline V CDR1 and CDR2: SGHTA, FQGNSA. Trimming took 5 bases from V and 1 from J, leaving 11 bases between them. The CDR3 runs to 14 residues. CDR3 bases: TGTGCCAGCAGCCGGCAGGCCAGCCAAGAGACCCAGTACTTC. Encoded protein: CASSRQASQETQYF.

Comments on this clone: The sample contains more than one DNA sequence encoding this CDR3. The chain links TRBV5-1 to TRBJ2-1; 12 bases line up with TRBD2. Germline CDR1 is SGHRS and CDR2 is YFSETQ. V trimming: 0 bases; J trimming: 6 bases; junction bases outside the gene matches: 4. The CDR3 has 16 residues. The CDR3 protein is CASSLALAGGGNEQFF. The CDR3 nucleotides are TGCGCCAGCAGCTTGGCCCTAGCGGGAGGGGGCAATGAGCAGTTCTTC.

The table lists this clone with a few counts. The chain uses TRBV29-1 and TRBJ1-1; 9 bases fit TRBD1. V was pared by 7 bases and J by 5 bases, with 8 bases of the junction left unmatched. Germline assignment: CDR1 SQVTM and CDR2 ANQGSEA. The CDR3 is 13 amino acids. The CDR3 reads CSAAGQGRTEAFF. The CDR3 DNA is TGCAGCGCCGCGGGACAGGGAAGAACTGAAGCTTTCTTT. Based on the CDR3 plus reference TRBV29-1 and TRBJ1-1, the full variable domain is SAVISQKPSRDICQRGTSLTIQCQVDSQVTMMFWYRQQPGQSLTLIATANQGSEATYESGFVIDKFPISRPNLTFSTLTVSNMSPEDSSIYLCSAAGQGRTEAFFGQGTRLTVV.

Comments on this clone: The same CDR3 arises from other DNA sequences in this sample as well. The rearrangement links TRBV18 to TRBJ2-5; 10 nucleotides line up with TRBD1. Germline V lookup: CDR1 KGHSH, CDR2 LQKENI. V trimming: 3 bases; J trimming: 4 bases; junction bases outside the gene matches: 5. CDR3 length: 15 residues. For the CDR3, the DNA is TGTGCCAGCTCACCCCCGGGACAGGGGAGAGAGACCCAGTACTTC. Translation gives CASSPPGQGRETQYF.

For the CDR3, the DNA is TGTGCCAGCAGCCCATCCTGGGGGGGCTATACCGGGGAGCTGTTTTTT. Translating it yields CASSPSWGGYTGELFF. The chain carries TRBV14 and TRBJ2-2; D possibly corresponds to TRBD2 (7 bases). Germline V CDR1 and CDR2: SGHDN, FVKESK. The CDR3 is 16 amino acids. V was clipped by 4 bases and J by 5 bases, with 17 bases between them.

The rearrangement joins TRBV29-1 to TRBJ1-1, with a weak D call TRBD1 (6 bases). CDR3 length: 13 residues. The V and J ends lost 8 bases and 0 bases respectively, with 13 bases between them. Per germline, CDR1 SQVTM and CDR2 ANQGSEA. This CDR3 is CSFVGQMNTEAFF. Written as DNA, the CDR3 is TGCAGCTTCGTGGGACAAATGAACACTGAAGCTTTCTTT.

The chain recombines TRBV25-1 with TRBJ1-2; D call uncertain. Looked up from germline, CDR1 is MGHDK and CDR2 is SYGVNS. The CDR3 runs 13 residues. V lost 6 bases, J lost 4 bases, and 12 bases lay in between. CDR3 protein: CASRESSSYGYTF. The CDR3 nucleotides are TGTGCCAGCAGAGAGAGTTCCTCCTATGGCTACACCTTC.

The chain uses TRBV7-9 and TRBJ1-2, with TRBD1 as a possible D gene (5 bases). V was trimmed by 8 bases and J by 4 bases, leaving 11 bases between them. This CDR3 has 12 amino acids. The germline V gene has CDR1 SEHNR and CDR2 FQNEAQ (reference sequence). CDR3 region: CASSEGLYGYTF. The CDR3 DNA reads TGTGCCAGCTCTGAGGGGCTCTATGGCTACACCTTC.

The V call is TRBV5-1, the J call TRBJ1-4; 7 bases line up with TRBD1. CDR1 and CDR2 (germline): SGHRS, YFSETQ. CDR3 length equals 14 residues. V dropped 4 bases and J dropped 2; count of bases not matched to a gene: 2. The CDR3 protein is CASSKDRTNEKLFF. In DNA, the CDR3 is TGCGCCAGCAGCAAGGACAGGACTAATGAAAAACTGTTTTTT.

This chain uses TRBV6-5 with TRBJ1-5; 9 nucleotides agree with TRBD1. The length of the CDR3 is 14 residues. CDR1 is MNHEY and CDR2 is SVGAGI in the germline V gene. With 6 bases clipped from V and 4 bases from J, the junction kept 4 bases outside the gene matches. CDR3 loop: CASRDRGTNQPQHF. The CDR3 nucleotides read TGTGCCAGCAGGGACAGGGGCACGAATCAGCCCCAGCATTTT.

The rearrangement joins TRBV30 to TRBJ1-2; D is unclear. CDR3 size: 11 residues. Germline values: CDR1 GTSNPN, CDR2 SVGIG (reference sequence). Trimming took off 5 bases at V and 2 bases at J, with 6 bases between the two ends. CDR3 nucleotides: TGTGCCTGGGGGCTAAACTATGGCTACACCTTC. This translates into CAWGLNYGYTF.

V gene TRBV5-1 combines with J gene TRBJ2-1; D unresolved. Looked up from germline, CDR1 is SGHRS and CDR2 is YFSETQ. The germline V and J ends were trimmed by 4 bases and 3 bases, with 14 bases remaining between them. CDR3 length: 15 residues. The CDR3: CASSIGSSRYNEQFF. CDR3 bases: TGCGCCAGCAGCATAGGAAGTAGCCGCTACAATGAGCAGTTCTTC.

The V gene is TRBV27, the J gene TRBJ2-2, with D possibly TRBD1 on 5 matching bases. V lost 2 bases, J lost 4 bases, and 11 bases lay in between. Germline lookup yields CDR1 MNHEY and CDR2 SMNVEV (reference sequence). The CDR3 runs 15 residues. The CDR3 DNA sequence: TGTGCCAGCAGTTTAAGGGGTTTGATCACCGGGGAGCTGTTTTTT. Translation: CASSLRGLITGELFF.

The count of this clone is one. This sequence joins TRBV9 and TRBJ2-2; tentative D call: TRBD2 (5 bases). Germline values: CDR1 SGDLS, CDR2 YYNGEE. Trimming took off 4 bases at V and 6 bases at J, with 16 bases between the two ends. This CDR3 region has 15 residues. CDR3 nucleotide sequence: TGTGCCAGCAGCCCCCGCCAAACGCGGGCCGGGGAGCTGTTTTTT. This encodes CASSPRQTRAGELFF.

The chain carries TRBV4-1 and TRBJ2-2; a possible D gene is TRBD2 (7 bases). CDR3 size: 14 residues. Germline assignment: CDR1 MGHRA and CDR2 YSYEKL. V was shortened by 4 bases and J by 4 bases, with 10 bases between the two germline ends. In nucleotides, the CDR3 is TGCGCCAGCAGCCGAGGGGGGGTCACCGGGGAGCTGTTTTTT. It encodes CASSRGGVTGELFF.

The chain links TRBV7-9 to TRBJ1-1; D gene ambiguous. The CDR3 consists of 14 residues. V was cut by 0 bases and J by 8 bases, with 13 bases left in between. Germline lookup yields CDR1 SEHNR and CDR2 FQNEAQ (reference sequence). CDR3 residues: CASSLAGPPNEAFF. The CDR3 DNA follows: TGTGCCAGCAGCTTAGCAGGGCCCCCAAACGAAGCTTTCTTT. Combining the CDR3 with reference TRBV7-9 and TRBJ1-1 gives the whole variable domain DTGVSQNPRHKITKRGQNVTFRCDPISEHNRLYWYRQTLGQGPEFLTYFQNEAQLEKSRLLSDRFSAERPKGSFSTLEIQRTEQGDSAMYLCASSLAGPPNEAFFGQGTRLTVV.

The chain joins TRBV5-1 to TRBJ2-5; no clear D gene. Germline CDR1 is SGHRS and CDR2 is YFSETQ. The germline V and J ends were trimmed by 4 bases and 2 bases, with 9 bases remaining between them. CDR3 size: 13 residues. The CDR3 is CASSGLNQETQYF. The CDR3 nucleotides read TGCGCCAGCAGCGGGCTCAATCAAGAGACCCAGTACTTC.

This chain links TRBV30 with TRBJ2-7, with D perhaps assigned TRBD1 or TRBD2 (5 bases each). Germline lookup yields CDR1 GTSNPN and CDR2 SVGIG (reference sequence). The CDR3 length is 15 residues. V lost 4 bases, J lost 5 bases, and 21 bases lay in between. The CDR3 region is CAWMGTRTGYHEQYF. The DNA of the CDR3 is TGTGCCTGGATGGGGACCCGGACCGGATATCACGAGCAGTACTTC.

This clone is a singleton in its sample. This chain connects TRBV28 to TRBJ1-2, with 7 bases matching TRBD1. From germline, CDR1 is MDHEN and CDR2 SYDVKM. The junction had 10 bases not matched to a gene; V was cut back by 7 bases and J by 5 bases. The CDR3 has 14 residues. The CDR3 DNA sequence: TGTGCCAGCACTTCCCAGGGGGGCACTTATGGCTACACCTTC. Protein product: CASTSQGGTYGYTF.

The chain couples TRBV18 to TRBJ2-7, with D perhaps TRBD2 (5 bases). CDR3 length equals 13 residues. V lost 3 bases and J lost 6, with 12 bases in between. Germline lookup yields CDR1 KGHSH and CDR2 LQKENI. DNA of the CDR3: TGTGCCAGCTCACCCAACTTGGACTCCGAGCAGTACTTC. The encoded protein is CASSPNLDSEQYF. Using reference TRBV18 and TRBJ2-7 for the parts outside the CDR3, the full variable domain is NAGVMQNPRHLVRRRGQEARLRCSPMKGHSHVYWYRQLPEEGLKFMVYLQKENIIDESGMPKERFSAEFPKEGPSILRIQQVVRGDSAAYFCASSPNLDSEQYFGPGTRLTVT.

This chain joins TRBV2 and TRBJ2-1; 8 bases line up with TRBD1. Germline loops: CDR1 SNHLY, CDR2 FYNNEI. Trimming removed 8 bases from V and 2 bases from J; junction bases left unmatched: 8. CDR3 size: 15 residues. CDR3: CASARTGLTYNEQFF. The CDR3 nucleotides read TGTGCCAGCGCCAGGACAGGGCTAACCTACAATGAGCAGTTCTTC.